The T cell receptor (beta chain) under discussion was sequenced for a study of T-cell reconstitution after alpha-beta-depleted transplantation in children. Overall study findings and caveats: Some patients' high day-60 TCRbeta diversity was attributed to recipient cells surviving conditioning. After transplant, at about two months, alpha-beta T cells were reportedly derived from several hundred expanded graft clones.

In this sample, this clonotype turned up many times. Its antigen is still unknown. The length of the CDR3 is 13 residues. J lost 2 bases, V lost 5 bases, and 2 bases had no gene match. TCRbeta library preparation incorporated unique molecular identifiers. TCRdb re-analysed the PCR reads in MiXCR, keeping a single row per CDR3 protein. Found here are roughly 120,000 distinct CDR3 sequences, about 9.4% of them singletons; the top ten hold under 35%. The rearrangement uses TRBV12-3 or TRBV12-4 and TRBJ2-7; 8 positions match TRBD1. The TCR comes from a boy between 2 and 10 years old with acute lymphoblastic leukemia, due to receive a stem cell transplant. The material sequenced was PBMCs, taken before TCRalphabeta/CD19-depleted stem cell transplant. CDR3 residues: CASSPDRAYEQYF. In nucleotides, the CDR3 is TGTGCCAGCAGTCCGGACAGGGCCTACGAGCAGTACTTC.